This TCR beta chain was identified in a study of breast tumors, draining lymph nodes, adjacent tissues. General study results and limits: Tumor T cell lymph node origin was a supported hypothesis, not proven.

MiXCR was run by TCRdb on the multiplex PCR reads, yielding one entry per CDR3 protein. The sample lists around 66,000 distinct CDR3 sequences, less than 50% occurring once. The CDR3 runs to 13 residues. The V end was cut by 6 bases, the J end by 3 bases, with 13 bases between. Germline V gives CDR1 DFQATT, CDR2 SNEGSKA (reference sequence). This clonotype was observed at least ten times. Its cognate antigen is unknown. The sequencing input was breast tumor tissue. The receptor's source is a female donor with breast cancer. Some clones in this sample may be carry-over from other donors' samples. The rearrangement links TRBV20-1 to TRBJ2-3; weak D call: TRBD2 (6 bases). For the CDR3, the DNA is TGCAGTGCCTCTAGCGCCGGGACAGATACGCAGTATTTT. Its protein is CSASSAGTDTQYF.